The 23 T cell receptor beta chains in this list originate from one sample, sequenced in a study of cytotoxic CD8 clonotypes in ibrutinib-treated CLL. Some clones are missing from TCRdb's copy, which holds only in-frame ones; the method was immunoSEQ multiplex PCR. The data show 200,000 to 250,000 clones, under 75% seen once. Sequencing used PBMCs, obtained after 24 months of ibrutinib treatment. These receptors were collected from a human donor with chronic lymphocytic leukemia.

J is TRBJ2-1 and V is TRBV28, with TRBD2 matching 12 bases. With V trimmed by 1 base and J by 9 bases, 1 base remained unmatched. From germline, CDR1 is MDHEN and CDR2 SYDVKM. The CDR3 is made up of 14 amino acids. The CDR3 region is CASSLSLAGGEQFF. CDR3 in DNA: TGTGCCAGCAGTTTATCACTAGCGGGAGGTGAGCAGTTCTTC.

This sequence joins TRBV6-5 and TRBJ2-1; 8 positions match TRBD2. Germline lookup yields CDR1 MNHEY and CDR2 SVGAGI. V shed 6 bases and J 1 base; nucleotides not matched to a gene: 5. The CDR3 has 15 amino acids. In nucleotides, the CDR3 is TGTGCCAGCAGCAAATCTAGCGGGTCCTACAATGAGCAGTTCTTC. Translating gives CASSKSSGSYNEQFF.

The chain couples TRBV6-1 to TRBJ2-1; 7 positions match TRBD1. The CDR3 totals 14 residues. Germline V gives CDR1 MNHNS, CDR2 SASEGT. J lost 4 bases, V lost 2 bases, and 2 bases had no gene match. Here the CDR3 DNA reads TGTGCCAGCAGTGAATCGACAGGGTACAATGAGCAGTTCTTC. Translating gives CASSESTGYNEQFF.

The chain has TRBV27 and TRBJ2-3; no definite D call. The length of the CDR3 is 15 residues. Germline V gene data show CDR1 as MNHEY and CDR2 as SMNVEV (reference sequence). The V gene lost 6 bases and the J gene lost 2 bases, with 15 bases spanning the gap. CDR3 residues: CASRFQARDTDTQYF. The DNA for the CDR3 is TGTGCCAGCAGATTTCAGGCTCGTGACACAGATACGCAGTATTTT.

The gene calls are TRBV4-3 and TRBJ2-2; 9 bases line up with TRBD2. The length of the CDR3 is 14 residues. The V gene's germline CDR1 is LGHNA and CDR2 YSLEER. Trimming removed 2 bases from V and 5 bases from J; junction bases left unmatched: 0. CDR3: CASSQTSGTGELFF. The CDR3 DNA follows: TGCGCCAGCAGCCAAACTAGCGGGACCGGGGAGCTGTTTTTT.

This clone occurred a few times. The chain couples TRBV9 to TRBJ2-3; D is perhaps TRBD2 (5 bases). The CDR3 has 13 amino acids. The germline CDR1 and CDR2 sequences are SGDLS and YYNGEE. V was cut by 3 bases and J by 8 bases, with 13 bases left in between. The CDR3 sequence is CASSAGVGSTQYF. CDR3 coding DNA: TGTGCCAGCAGCGCCGGGGTGGGTAGTACGCAGTATTTT.

The V gene is TRBV19, the J gene TRBJ2-3, with TRBD1 as a possible D gene (5 bases). Germline V lookup: CDR1 LNHDA, CDR2 SQIVND (reference sequence). Trimming stripped 9 bases from V and 0 bases from J, with 16 bases between. The CDR3 totals 15 residues. CDR3 amino acids: CASKRGSTSTDTQYF. For the CDR3, the DNA is TGTGCCAGCAAAAGGGGCAGTACAAGCACAGATACGCAGTATTTT.

This chain links TRBV5-5 with TRBJ2-7; no clear D. This CDR3 contains 11 residues. Germline loops: CDR1 SGHKS, CDR2 YYEKEE (reference sequence). V was trimmed by 4 bases and J by 4 bases, leaving 6 bases between them. For the CDR3, the DNA is TGTGCCAGCAGCCGTTCTTACGAGCAGTACTTC. It codes for CASSRSYEQYF.

The chain couples TRBV9 to TRBJ1-2; 8 bases align to TRBD1. Trimming cost V 3 bases and J 8 bases; bases outside gene matches: 9. The germline CDR1 and CDR2 sequences are SGDLS and YYNGEE. The CDR3 consists of 14 residues. The CDR3 DNA is TGTGCCAGCAGCGGGGGACAGGCCCCTGGAGGCTACACCTTC. Residues: CASSGGQAPGGYTF.

This clone was recorded only once. DNA for the CDR3: TGTGCCAGCAGTACAGGGGCGAACTCCTACGAGCAGTACTTC. It specifies CASSTGANSYEQYF. The J gene is TRBJ2-7, the V gene TRBV9; the match to TRBD1 covers 7 bases. V shed 5 bases and J 0 bases; nucleotides not matched to a gene: 5. The CDR3 is made up of 14 amino acids. The germline V gene encodes CDR1 SGDLS and CDR2 YYNGEE. Based on the CDR3 plus reference TRBV9 and TRBJ2-7, the full variable domain is DSGVTQTPKHLITATGQRVTLRCSPRSGDLSVYWYQQSLDQGLQFLIQYYNGEERAKGNILERFSAQQFPDLHSELNLSSLELGDSALYFCASSTGANSYEQYFGPGTRLTVT.

This sequence joins TRBV13 and TRBJ2-2, with D tentatively TRBD1 (5 bases). The CDR3 runs to 15 residues. V lost 1 base to trimming and J lost 4 bases, with 10 bases between them. Germline-derived CDR1 and CDR2 are PRHDT and FYEKMQ (reference sequence). The CDR3 DNA sequence: TGTGCCAGCAGCTTAGAACAGGACCCCACCGGGGAGCTGTTTTTT. Translation: CASSLEQDPTGELFF.

The rearrangement uses TRBV19 and TRBJ2-7; 9 bases are shared with TRBD1. Germline V lookup: CDR1 LNHDA, CDR2 SQIVND (reference sequence). This CDR3 is 13 amino acids long. V was clipped by 4 bases and J by 4 bases; unmatched bases: 2. This CDR3 is CASSNGQGYEQYF. CDR3 bases: TGTGCCAGTAGTAACGGACAGGGGTACGAGCAGTACTTC.

The chain recombines TRBV6-6 with TRBJ2-7, with 7 bases aligning to TRBD1. The CDR3 totals 15 residues. Trimming at V came to 7 bases and at J to 6 bases, leaving 15 bases not matched to a gene. Germline assignment: CDR1 MNHNY and CDR2 SVGAGI (reference sequence). DNA of the CDR3: TGTGCCAGCACCGACCTCGGGCAGGGGGAAAGCGAGCAGTACTTC. Its protein is CASTDLGQGESEQYF.

The CDR3 spells CAISDPYTQYF. DNA of the CDR3: TGTGCCATCAGTGACCCATATACGCAGTATTTT. The chain is built from TRBV10-3 and TRBJ2-3, with D unresolved. Between the trimmed V and J ends, which lost 3 bases and 7 bases, there was a span of 5 bases. The V gene's germline CDR1 is ENHRY and CDR2 SYGVKD. CDR3 length: 11 amino acids.

The chain joins TRBV14 to TRBJ2-7; D gene ambiguous. The V gene's germline CDR1 is SGHDN and CDR2 FVKESK. Trimming removed 2 bases from V and 6 bases from J, with 14 bases in between. This CDR3 is 14 amino acids long. CDR3 loop: CASSQSRSGAEQYF. In DNA form, the CDR3 reads TGTGCCAGCAGCCAATCCCGATCTGGAGCCGAGCAGTACTTC.

V usage is TRBV15 and J usage is TRBJ2-3; possible D gene TRBD2, 6 bases. The CDR3 extends over 16 amino acids. The V gene's germline CDR1 is LNHNV and CDR2 YYDKDF (reference sequence). Trimming left V 2 bases short and J 5 bases short, with 17 bases between. CDR3 loop: CATSRHSGGAGDTQYF. The CDR3 DNA is TGTGCCACCAGCAGACATAGCGGAGGGGCCGGAGATACGCAGTATTTT.

The V gene is TRBV19, the J gene TRBJ1-1; tentative D call: TRBD1 (6 bases). Trimming shortened V by 9 bases and J by 7 bases, and 12 bases separated the two germline ends. Germline V gene sequence: CDR1 LNHDA, CDR2 SQIVND (reference sequence). The CDR3 is 11 amino acids. Written as DNA, the CDR3 is TGTGCCAGCCACACAGGGTTTGAAGCTTTCTTT. Translating it yields CASHTGFEAFF.

The sample holds a few counts of this clone. The chain has TRBV28 and TRBJ1-1; a possible D gene is TRBD1 (6 bases). The germline V gene has CDR1 MDHEN and CDR2 SYDVKM. V lost 5 bases and J lost 7, with 11 bases in between. This CDR3 is 12 amino acids long. The CDR3 protein is CASSKGVVEAFF. Written as DNA, the CDR3 is TGTGCCAGCAGTAAGGGGGTCGTTGAAGCTTTCTTT. The whole variable domain, remainder taken from reference TRBV28 and TRBJ1-1, is DVKVTQSSRYLVKRTGEKVFLECVQDMDHENMFWYRQDPGLGLRLIYFSYDVKMKEKGDIPEGYSVSREKKERFSLILESASTNQTSMYLCASSKGVVEAFFGQGTRLTVV.

The J gene is TRBJ2-7, the V gene TRBV6-1; D is unresolved. Per the germline V gene, CDR1 is MNHNS and CDR2 is SASEGT. The V end lost 7 bases, the J end lost 1 base, and 14 bases lay between the germline ends. The length of the CDR3 is 14 residues. The CDR3 nucleotides read TGTGCCAGCACCCCCATTCTTGAGTCCTACGAGCAGTACTTC. As protein: CASTPILESYEQYF.

V is TRBV28 and J is TRBJ2-6, with D hard to call. The V gene's germline CDR1 is MDHEN and CDR2 SYDVKM. The germline V and J ends were trimmed by 8 bases and 0 bases, with 8 bases remaining between them. The CDR3 extends over 14 amino acids. The CDR3 protein is CASGQSSGANVLTF. The CDR3, as DNA: TGTGCCAGCGGGCAGTCCTCTGGGGCCAACGTCCTGACTTTC.

This clone was detected only a few times. V gene TRBV7-2 combines with J gene TRBJ1-1; D unclear. This CDR3 is built from 14 residues. V gave up 0 bases and J gave up 1 base, with 6 bases separating them. Germline V gene lookup returns CDR1 SGHTA and CDR2 FQGNSA. In DNA, the CDR3 is TGTGCCAGCAGCTTAGCGTCTCAGAACACTGAAGCTTTCTTT. Residues: CASSLASQNTEAFF. The full variable domain, completed using reference TRBV7-2 and TRBJ1-1, is GAGVSQSPSNKVTEKGKDVELRCDPISGHTALYWYRQSLGQGLEFLIYFQGNSAPDKSGLPSDRFSAERTGGSVSTLTIQRTQQEDSAVYLCASSLASQNTEAFFGQGTRLTVV.

The CDR3 reads CASVPLRGEAFF. DNA of the CDR3: TGTGCCAGCGTCCCGCTTCGCGGTGAAGCTTTCTTT. This rearrangement joins TRBV28 to TRBJ1-1; D remains ambiguous. CDR3 size: 12 residues. The ends were cut back, 8 bases at V and 7 bases at J, with 14 bases in the middle. Germline CDR1 MDHEN, CDR2 SYDVKM.

The chain joins TRBV6-5 to TRBJ1-4; TRBD1 aligns across 8 bases. CDR3 length: 14 residues. V trimming: 6 bases; J trimming: 8 bases; junction bases outside the gene matches: 8. Germline-derived CDR1 and CDR2 are MNHEY and SVGAGI. CDR3 protein: CASRPGQGGEKLFF. The CDR3 region has the DNA TGTGCCAGCAGACCCGGACAGGGTGGGGAAAAACTGTTTTTT.